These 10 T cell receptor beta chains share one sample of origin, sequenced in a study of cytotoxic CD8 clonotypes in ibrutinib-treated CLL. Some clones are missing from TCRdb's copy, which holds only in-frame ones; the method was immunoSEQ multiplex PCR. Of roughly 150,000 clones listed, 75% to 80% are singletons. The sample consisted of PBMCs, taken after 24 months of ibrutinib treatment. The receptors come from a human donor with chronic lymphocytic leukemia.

CDR3 sequence reads: CASSLSRGTGSETQYF. The CDR3 coding sequence is TGTGCCAGCAGCTTAAGCCGCGGGACAGGGTCGGAGACCCAGTACTTC. This chain connects TRBV7-9 to TRBJ2-5; 9 positions match TRBD1. Germline V lookup: CDR1 SEHNR, CDR2 FQNEAQ (reference sequence). With 2 bases clipped from V and 5 bases from J, the junction kept 9 bases outside the gene matches. The CDR3 contains 16 residues.

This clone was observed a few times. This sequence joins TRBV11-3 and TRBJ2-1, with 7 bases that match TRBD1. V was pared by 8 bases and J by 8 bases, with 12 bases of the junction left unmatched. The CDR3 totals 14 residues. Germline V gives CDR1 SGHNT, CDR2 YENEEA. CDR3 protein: CASPGARGYDEQFF. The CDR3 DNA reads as TGTGCCAGCCCCGGGGCCAGGGGGTACGATGAGCAGTTCTTC.

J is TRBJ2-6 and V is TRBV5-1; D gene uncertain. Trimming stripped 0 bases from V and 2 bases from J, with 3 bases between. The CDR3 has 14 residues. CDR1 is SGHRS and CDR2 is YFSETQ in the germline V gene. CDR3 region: CASSLAAGANVLTF. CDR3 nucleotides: TGCGCCAGCAGCTTGGCAGCTGGGGCCAACGTCCTGACTTTC. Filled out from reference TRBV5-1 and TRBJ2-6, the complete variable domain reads KAGVTQTPRYLIKTRGQQVTLSCSPISGHRSVSWYQQTPGQGLQFLFEYFSETQRNKGNFPGRFSGRQFSNSRSEMNVSTLELGDSALYLCASSLAAGANVLTFGAGSRLTVL.

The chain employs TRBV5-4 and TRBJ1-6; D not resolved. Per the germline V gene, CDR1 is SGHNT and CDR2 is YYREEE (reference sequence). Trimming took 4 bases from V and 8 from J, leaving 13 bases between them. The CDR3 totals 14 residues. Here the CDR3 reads CASSTGGRDSPLHF. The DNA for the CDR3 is TGTGCCAGCAGCACTGGCGGGAGGGATTCACCCCTCCACTTT.

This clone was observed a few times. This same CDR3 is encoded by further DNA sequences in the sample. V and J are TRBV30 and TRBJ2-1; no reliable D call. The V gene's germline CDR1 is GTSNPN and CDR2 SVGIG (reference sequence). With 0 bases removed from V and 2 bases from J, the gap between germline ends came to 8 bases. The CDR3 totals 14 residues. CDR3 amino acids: CAWSVGGTYNEQFF. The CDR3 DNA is TGTGCCTGGAGTGTCGGTGGAACCTACAATGAGCAGTTCTTC.

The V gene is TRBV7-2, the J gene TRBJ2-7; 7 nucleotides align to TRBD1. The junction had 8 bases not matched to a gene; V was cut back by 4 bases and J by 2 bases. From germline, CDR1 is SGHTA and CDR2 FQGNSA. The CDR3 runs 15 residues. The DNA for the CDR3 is TGTGCCAGCAGCTGGGCCGCGCAGGGGGCCTACGAGCAGTACTTC. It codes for CASSWAAQGAYEQYF. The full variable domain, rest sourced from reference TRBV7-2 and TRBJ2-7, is GAGVSQSPSNKVTEKGKDVELRCDPISGHTALYWYRQSLGQGLEFLIYFQGNSAPDKSGLPSDRFSAERTGGSVSTLTIQRTQQEDSAVYLCASSWAAQGAYEQYFGPGTRLTVT.

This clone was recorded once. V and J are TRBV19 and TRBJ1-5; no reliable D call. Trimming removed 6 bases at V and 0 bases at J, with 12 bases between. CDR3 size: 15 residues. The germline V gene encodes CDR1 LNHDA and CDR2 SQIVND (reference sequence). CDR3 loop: CASSPGRDSNQPQHF. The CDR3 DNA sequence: TGTGCCAGTAGCCCCGGACGGGATAGCAATCAGCCCCAGCATTTT.

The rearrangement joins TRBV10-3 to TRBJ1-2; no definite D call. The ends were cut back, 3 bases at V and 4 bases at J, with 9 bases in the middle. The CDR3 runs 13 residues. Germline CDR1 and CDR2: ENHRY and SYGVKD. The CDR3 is CAISDQRSYGYTF. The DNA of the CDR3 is TGTGCCATCAGTGACCAAAGGAGCTATGGCTACACCTTC.

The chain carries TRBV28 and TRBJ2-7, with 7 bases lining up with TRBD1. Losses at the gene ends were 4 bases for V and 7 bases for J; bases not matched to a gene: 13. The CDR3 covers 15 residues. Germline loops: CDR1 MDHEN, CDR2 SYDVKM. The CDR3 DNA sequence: TGTGCCAGCAGTTCCCCCCCGACAGGGATGGGGGAGCAGTACTTC. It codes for CASSSPPTGMGEQYF.

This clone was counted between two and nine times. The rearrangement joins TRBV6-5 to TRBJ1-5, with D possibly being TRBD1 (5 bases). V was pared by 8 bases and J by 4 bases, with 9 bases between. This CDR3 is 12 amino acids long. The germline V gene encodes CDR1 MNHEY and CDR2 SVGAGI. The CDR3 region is CASGDENQPQHF. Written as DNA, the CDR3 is TGTGCCAGCGGGGACGAAAATCAGCCCCAGCATTTT.